The next 32 T cell receptor beta chains were all read from a single sample in a study of CD8 T cells in Susac syndrome. When the RNA was reverse transcribed, random hexamers were used with an input of roughly 0.45 to 1 ug. TCRdb processed the immunoSEQ multiplex PCR reads anew with MiXCR; each CDR3 protein has one entry. The repertoire holds about 300,000 distinct CDR3 sequences, with 65% to 90% as singletons. The sequencing sample was made of CD8+ T cells from PBMCs. The source is a human donor with multiple sclerosis.

The chain carries TRBV3-1 and TRBJ2-1, with 7 bases that match TRBD2. The CDR3 consists of 16 residues. From germline, CDR1 is LGHDT and CDR2 YNNKEL (reference sequence). The J segment lost 2 bases and the V segment lost 0 bases, leaving 4 bases of the junction unmatched. The CDR3 region is CASSQDRRETYNEQFF. Here the CDR3 DNA reads TGTGCCAGCAGCCAAGATAGGCGGGAGACCTACAATGAGCAGTTCTTC.

The J gene is TRBJ1-2, the V gene TRBV20-1, with no clear D. The V end was cut by 0 bases, the J end by 4 bases, with 9 bases between. Germline CDR1 DFQATT, CDR2 SNEGSKA (reference sequence). The CDR3 is 13 residues long. CDR3 sequence: CSARERDFYGYTF. Here the CDR3 DNA reads TGCAGTGCTAGAGAGAGGGATTTCTATGGCTACACCTTC.

This sequence joins TRBV6-2 or TRBV6-3 and TRBJ1-1, with 11 positions matching TRBD1. In germline, CDR1 is MNHEY, CDR2 SVGEGT. V lost 2 bases to trimming and J lost 5 bases; unmatched junction nucleotides: 4. The CDR3 sequence is 15 residues long. CDR3 sequence: CASSYLGQGATEAFF. The DNA for the CDR3 is TGTGCCAGCAGTTACCTCGGACAGGGGGCAACTGAAGCTTTCTTT.

This sequence joins TRBV2 and TRBJ2-7; TRBD1 agrees at 8 bases. This CDR3 has 14 residues. The V segment lost 3 bases and the J segment 6 bases; nucleotides outside the gene matches: 7. Germline V CDR1 and CDR2: SNHLY, FYNNEI. CDR3 nucleotide sequence: TGTGCCAGCAGTGATGCAGGGGGCTCGGGCGAGCAGTACTTC. It yields the protein CASSDAGGSGEQYF.

This clonotype came up a few times. The chain uses TRBV7-9 and TRBJ2-7; D might be TRBD2 (6 bases). The CDR3 has 17 amino acids. Germline loops: CDR1 SEHNR, CDR2 FQNEAQ (reference sequence). V was shortened by 6 bases and J by 0 bases, with 21 bases between the two germline ends. CDR3: CASSSLYAGISSYEQYF. CDR3 in DNA: TGTGCCAGCAGTAGCTTGTACGCGGGGATAAGCTCCTACGAGCAGTACTTC.

This chain uses TRBV25-1 with TRBJ2-7; D may correspond to TRBD1 or TRBD2 (5 bases each). Germline V gene lookup returns CDR1 MGHDK and CDR2 SYGVNS. V was clipped by 7 bases and J by 1 base, with 11 bases between them. The CDR3 sequence is 13 residues long. The CDR3 here is CASKGDRSYEQYF. DNA for the CDR3: TGTGCCAGCAAAGGGGACCGTTCCTACGAGCAGTACTTC.

The chain carries TRBV25-1 and TRBJ2-7; D is undetermined. Trimming removed 7 bases from V and 5 bases from J, with 18 bases in between. There are 14 residues in the CDR3. Germline V lookup: CDR1 MGHDK, CDR2 SYGVNS. The CDR3 DNA reads as TGTGCCAGCACCACGACCGGCTCGTGGGACGAGCAGTACTTC. Amino acid sequence: CASTTTGSWDEQYF.

The chain links TRBV19 to TRBJ2-1; 10 bases are shared with TRBD2. The V and J ends lost 3 bases and 0 bases, in that order; junction bases with no gene match: 5. The germline CDR1 and CDR2 sequences are LNHDA and SQIVND (reference sequence). This CDR3 spans 17 amino acids. This CDR3 reads CASSIEASGSSYNEQFF. The CDR3 nucleotides are TGTGCCAGTAGTATTGAGGCTAGCGGGAGCTCCTACAATGAGCAGTTCTTC.

The chain combines TRBV5-1 with TRBJ2-7; tentatively, D is TRBD1 (5 bases). V lost 0 bases, J lost 3 bases, and 13 bases lay in between. This CDR3 has 15 residues. Germline CDR1 and CDR2: SGHRS and YFSETQ. In DNA, the CDR3 is TGCGCCAGCAGCTTGGCCCAGGGCCTACACTACGAGCAGTACTTC. This sequence encodes CASSLAQGLHYEQYF.

V gene TRBV27 combines with J gene TRBJ2-1; D unresolved. From germline, CDR1 is MNHEY and CDR2 SMNVEV (reference sequence). This CDR3 is 12 amino acids long. With 6 bases removed from V and 6 bases from J, the gap between germline ends came to 9 bases. CDR3 bases: TGTGCCAGCAGCGTAATAGGCAATGAGCAGTTCTTC. The encoded protein is CASSVIGNEQFF.

V is TRBV2 and J is TRBJ1-5, with D unresolved. V was trimmed by 6 bases and J by 6 bases, leaving 6 bases between them. The CDR3 runs 11 residues. CDR1 is SNHLY and CDR2 is FYNNEI in the germline V gene. This CDR3 is CASRGSQPQHF. Here the CDR3 DNA reads TGTGCCAGCAGGGGAAGTCAGCCCCAGCATTTT. Drawing the rest from reference TRBV2 and TRBJ1-5, the complete variable domain is EPEVTQTPSHQVTQMGQEVILRCVPISNHLYFYWYRQILGQKVEFLVSFYNNEISEKSEIFDDQFSVERPDGSNFTLKIRSTKLEDSAMYFCASRGSQPQHFGDGTRLSIL.

The J gene is TRBJ1-5, the V gene TRBV19; 7 nucleotides match TRBD1. The CDR3 runs 16 residues. The ends lost 3 bases at V and 3 bases at J; junction bases unmatched: 8. The germline V gene encodes CDR1 LNHDA and CDR2 SQIVND (reference sequence). Here the CDR3 DNA reads TGTGCCAGTAGTATTGGGGGACAGTACTTCAATCAGCCCCAGCATTTT. Translated, it gives CASSIGGQYFNQPQHF.

V usage is TRBV5-5 and J usage is TRBJ2-1; maybe TRBD2 (6 bases). CDR1 SGHKS and CDR2 YYEKEE come from the germline V gene (reference sequence). Trimming cost V 0 bases and J 7 bases, with 11 bases left between them. The CDR3 has 14 amino acids. CDR3 coding DNA: TGTGCCAGCAGCTTGGTGTTAGCGGAGAATGAGCAGTTCTTC. Protein product: CASSLVLAENEQFF.

The rearrangement joins TRBV19 to TRBJ2-7; D might be TRBD1 or TRBD2, each matching 6 bases. The CDR3 length is 16 residues. In germline, CDR1 is LNHDA, CDR2 SQIVND (reference sequence). Trimming cost V 6 bases and J 2 bases, with 20 bases left between them. The CDR3 loop reads CASRPRQEGRAYEQYF. The CDR3 coding sequence is TGTGCCAGTAGGCCTCGACAGGAGGGAAGGGCCTACGAGCAGTACTTC.

The rearrangement joins TRBV13 to TRBJ2-7; no clear D. The V gene lost 2 bases and the J gene lost 2 bases, with 13 bases spanning the gap. Germline V lookup: CDR1 PRHDT, CDR2 FYEKMQ (reference sequence). CDR3 size: 15 residues. CDR3 amino acids: CASSLTREYPYEQYF. Written as DNA, the CDR3 is TGTGCCAGCAGCTTAACGCGAGAATATCCCTACGAGCAGTACTTC.

The rearrangement uses TRBV3-1 and TRBJ2-3; no definite D call. CDR1 and CDR2 from the germline V gene are LGHDT and YNNKEL (reference sequence). This CDR3 spans 13 amino acids. V was cut by 10 bases and J by 1 base, with 12 bases left in between. The chain's CDR3 is CATTAVGTDTQYF. The CDR3 DNA sequence: TGTGCCACCACGGCAGTGGGCACAGATACGCAGTATTTT.

V gene TRBV27 combines with J gene TRBJ2-7, with 8 bases fitting TRBD2. J lost 6 bases, V lost 0 bases, and 4 bases had no gene match. The CDR3 length is 14 residues. Germline-derived CDR1 and CDR2 are MNHEY and SMNVEV (reference sequence). This CDR3 reads CASSLSGTRGEQYF. Here the CDR3 DNA reads TGTGCCAGCAGTTTATCCGGGACTAGGGGCGAGCAGTACTTC.

V is TRBV20-1 and J is TRBJ2-5; 10 bases agree with TRBD1. This CDR3 has 14 residues. CDR1 DFQATT and CDR2 SNEGSKA come from the germline V gene (reference sequence). V gave up 3 bases and J gave up 3 bases; unmatched junction bases: 4. The CDR3 DNA reads TGCAGTGCTAGGATCGGGACAGGGGAAGAGACCCAGTACTTC. Its translation is CSARIGTGEETQYF.

The rearrangement links TRBV24-1 to TRBJ2-2; tentative D call: TRBD1 (6 bases). With 4 bases removed from V and 1 base from J, the gap between germline ends came to 9 bases. This CDR3 region has 15 residues. Germline V lookup: CDR1 KGHDR, CDR2 SFDVKD. This CDR3 reads CATSENRVNTGELFF. The CDR3 DNA sequence: TGTGCCACCAGTGAGAACAGGGTGAACACCGGGGAGCTGTTTTTT.

The genes are TRBV10-2 and TRBJ1-5, with TRBD1 matching 7 bases. J was trimmed by 5 bases and V by 2 bases; bases with no gene match: 6. This CDR3 comprises 15 residues. CDR1 and CDR2 (germline): WSHSY, SAAADI. The CDR3 reads CASSEPGGLDQPQHF. The CDR3 DNA reads as TGCGCCAGCAGTGAGCCAGGGGGTCTCGATCAGCCCCAGCATTTT.

The rearrangement links TRBV4-3 to TRBJ1-3; D is unclear. Trimming stripped 4 bases from V and 3 bases from J, with 7 bases between. This CDR3 comprises 13 residues. Germline V CDR1 and CDR2: LGHNA, YSLEER. The CDR3 nucleotides read TGCGCCAGCAGCCCAGTTTTTGGAAACACCATATATTTT. Translation: CASSPVFGNTIYF.

This chain joins TRBV20-1 and TRBJ2-7; D gene uncertain. Germline CDR1 and CDR2: DFQATT and SNEGSKA (reference sequence). V lost 5 bases and J 7 bases, leaving 12 bases between the germline ends. The CDR3 covers 11 residues. The CDR3 DNA is TGCAGTGCTCCCTCCGTGAGGGAGCAGTACTTC. Amino acid sequence: CSAPSVREQYF.

In this sample, this clonotype turned up a few times. The rearrangement uses TRBV6-6 and TRBJ2-2; 10 bases match TRBD1. The CDR3 runs to 15 residues. Trimming removed 6 bases from V and 3 bases from J; junction bases left unmatched: 4. CDR1 and CDR2 from the germline V gene are MNHNY and SVGAGI (reference sequence). The CDR3 DNA sequence: TGTGCCAGCAGACCCGGGACAGGGGACACCGGGGAGCTGTTTTTT. Translation gives CASRPGTGDTGELFF.

This chain connects TRBV28 to TRBJ2-5; D is possibly TRBD1 or TRBD2 (6 bases each). CDR3 length: 17 residues. Germline CDR1 is MDHEN and CDR2 is SYDVKM. Trimming pared 4 bases from V and 4 bases from J, leaving 22 bases between. The DNA of the CDR3 is TGTGCCAGCAGTTGGATCACAGGAGGAGGGGGAGGAGAGACCCAGTACTTC. Amino acid sequence: CASSWITGGGGGETQYF.

The genes are TRBV29-1 and TRBJ2-2; D ambiguous. The V gene's germline CDR1 is SQVTM and CDR2 ANQGSEA. Trimming stripped 4 bases from V and 8 bases from J, with 11 bases between. This CDR3 spans 12 amino acids. The CDR3 DNA reads as TGCAGCGTTGTGGGCCCCAAAGGGGAGCTGTTTTTT. Encoded protein: CSVVGPKGELFF.

The chain carries TRBV19 and TRBJ2-1; D may correspond to TRBD1 or TRBD2 (5 bases each). This CDR3 has 15 residues. Trimming took off 3 bases at V and 0 bases at J, with 9 bases between the two ends. CDR1 and CDR2 (germline): LNHDA, SQIVND (reference sequence). DNA of the CDR3: TGTGCCAGTAGTATGGGGACGGGCTCCTACAATGAGCAGTTCTTC. This sequence encodes CASSMGTGSYNEQFF. Drawing the rest from reference TRBV19 and TRBJ2-1, the complete variable domain is DGGITQSPKYLFRKEGQNVTLSCEQNLNHDAMYWYRQDPGQGLRLIYYSQIVNDFQKGDIAEGYSVSREKKESFPLTVTSAQKNPTAFYLCASSMGTGSYNEQFFGPGTRLTVL.

This clonotype was detected only once. V and J are TRBV5-6 and TRBJ2-1; D gene unclear. The CDR3 is made up of 13 amino acids. V was cut by 2 bases and J by 3 bases, with 6 bases left in between. In germline, CDR1 is SGHDT, CDR2 YYEEEE. The CDR3 reads CASSFAHYNEQFF. In nucleotides, the CDR3 is TGTGCCAGCAGCTTCGCGCACTACAATGAGCAGTTCTTC.

The V gene is TRBV9, the J gene TRBJ2-1; weak D call: TRBD1 (5 bases). V lost 1 base to trimming and J lost 8 bases, with 7 bases between them. The CDR3 loop spans 12 amino acids. Germline V gene sequence: CDR1 SGDLS, CDR2 YYNGEE. CDR3: CASSVLGDEQFF. The CDR3 bases are TGTGCCAGCAGCGTACTAGGGGATGAGCAGTTCTTC.

The chain recombines TRBV7-6 with TRBJ2-1, with D maybe TRBD1 (5 bases). The V gene's germline CDR1 is SGHVS and CDR2 FNYEAQ. The CDR3 is 16 residues long. V shed 0 bases and J shed 11 bases, with 20 bases lying between them. This chain's CDR3 is CASSLARAGQTNKQFF. The CDR3 coding sequence is TGTGCCAGCAGCTTAGCTCGGGCAGGGCAAACTAATAAGCAGTTCTTC.

The chain links TRBV3-1 to TRBJ2-5; D unresolved. Per germline, CDR1 LGHDT and CDR2 YNNKEL (reference sequence). The V end lost 0 bases, the J end lost 2 bases, and 10 bases lay between the germline ends. The CDR3 length is 15 residues. CDR3 DNA sequence: TGTGCCAGCAGCCAAGACGCTCAGCCACAAGAGACCCAGTACTTC. Translated: CASSQDAQPQETQYF.

The CDR3 sequence: CASSQEDPTSSGANVLTF. The DNA for the CDR3 is TGCGCCAGCAGCCAGGAGGACCCCACGAGCTCTGGGGCCAACGTCCTGACTTTC. The V and J genes are TRBV4-3 and TRBJ2-6; TRBD2 is a possible D gene (5 bases). There are 18 residues in the CDR3. V gave up 3 bases and J gave up 0 bases, with 15 bases separating them. Germline loops: CDR1 LGHNA, CDR2 YSLEER.

The chain is built from TRBV29-1 and TRBJ1-1; possibly TRBD1 for D (5 bases). The germline gives CDR1 SQVTM, CDR2 ANQGSEA. Trimming cost V 6 bases and J 11 bases, with 19 bases left between them. The CDR3 runs 12 residues. The CDR3 region is CSVREGLIWAFF. The CDR3 DNA reads TGCAGCGTGAGGGAGGGGCTGATTTGGGCTTTCTTT.